These 15 T cell receptor beta chains were sequenced from one sample in a study of beta chain features in type 1 diabetes. Isolated RNA was reverse transcribed in full, so expressed TCRB transcripts were sequenced. Method: immunoSEQ multiplex PCR; TCRdb's copy keeps in-frame clones and lacks some. The top ten clones hold 0.02% to 0.025% of a sample with 970,000 or so clones, about a sixth of them seen once. What was sequenced was naive CD4+ T cells from blood. The source is a woman aged 18-29 years in good health.

J is TRBJ2-4 and V is TRBV28; 7 bases fit TRBD1. From germline, CDR1 is MDHEN and CDR2 SYDVKM. Trimming took 1 base from V and 2 from J; bases not matched to a gene: 5. The length of the CDR3 is 16 residues. In DNA form, the CDR3 reads TGTGCCAGCAGTTTATCGGAAGGGGGCTCCAAAAACATTCAGTACTTC. Amino acid sequence: CASSLSEGGSKNIQYF.

The sample holds a few counts of this clone. The chain has TRBV4-1 and TRBJ1-4; D gene unclear. V was shortened by 2 bases and J by 16 bases, with 20 bases between the two germline ends. This CDR3 spans 14 amino acids. Germline CDR1 MGHRA, CDR2 YSYEKL. This CDR3 is CASSQTASRSVSFF. The CDR3 DNA reads as TGCGCCAGCAGCCAAACGGCCTCTAGGTCTGTCTCGTTTTTT.

V usage is TRBV4-2 and J usage is TRBJ2-7, with D uncertain. V lost 0 bases, J lost 1 base, and 10 bases lay in between. Looked up from germline, CDR1 is LGHNA and CDR2 is YNFKEQ. The CDR3 extends over 15 amino acids. CDR3: CASSQDPLLSYEQYF. The CDR3 DNA sequence: TGTGCCAGCAGCCAAGATCCCCTTTTATCCTACGAGCAGTACTTC.

The gene calls are TRBV5-4 and TRBJ2-1, with 8 bases identical to TRBD2. CDR1 and CDR2 from the germline V gene are SGHNT and YYREEE (reference sequence). The CDR3 contains 15 residues. Trimming removed 4 bases from V and 0 bases from J; junction bases left unmatched: 3. CDR3 bases: TGTGCCAGCAGCAAAACTAGCGGCTCCTACAATGAGCAGTTCTTC. It specifies CASSKTSGSYNEQFF.

The chain couples TRBV11-2 to TRBJ2-2; 7 nucleotides agree with TRBD2. The CDR3 is 16 residues long. V trimming: 4 bases; J trimming: 5 bases; junction bases outside the gene matches: 10. Germline CDR1 SGHAT, CDR2 FQNNGV. The CDR3 region is CASSWGGRLGTGELFF. The CDR3 DNA is TGTGCCAGCAGCTGGGGCGGGAGACTAGGAACCGGGGAGCTGTTTTTT.

In DNA form, the CDR3 reads TGTGCCAGCAGCTTAGCAATGACAGGGGACTATGGCTACACCTTC. It encodes CASSLAMTGDYGYTF. The V gene is TRBV7-2, the J gene TRBJ1-2; 8 bases are shared with TRBD1. V dropped 0 bases and J dropped 3; count of bases not matched to a gene: 3. The CDR3 has 15 residues. The germline V gene encodes CDR1 SGHTA and CDR2 FQGNSA.

This clone came up once. The gene calls are TRBV28 and TRBJ2-7; 8 bases are a match to TRBD2. Germline V gene sequence: CDR1 MDHEN, CDR2 SYDVKM. The V and J ends lost 6 bases and 1 base, in that order; junction bases with no gene match: 5. The CDR3 has 14 amino acids. In DNA, the CDR3 is TGTGCCAGCAGAAGCGGGAGTATGTCCTACGAGCAGTACTTC. Translating it yields CASRSGSMSYEQYF.

This clone was observed a few times. This chain joins TRBV5-5 and TRBJ2-3; TRBD1 aligns across 10 bases. The germline V gene encodes CDR1 SGHKS and CDR2 YYEKEE (reference sequence). CDR3 length: 18 residues. Trimming removed 4 bases from V and 2 bases from J; junction bases left unmatched: 13. In DNA form, the CDR3 reads TGTGCCAGCAGCCAAAACTCCGGGACAGGGGACATCACAGATACGCAGTATTTT. It translates to CASSQNSGTGDITDTQYF. The full variable domain, with the rest looked up from reference TRBV5-5 and TRBJ2-3, is DAGVTQSPTHLIKTRGQQVTLRCSPISGHKSVSWYQQVLGQGPQFIFQYYEKEERGRGNFPDRFSARQFPNYSSELNVNALLLGDSALYLCASSQNSGTGDITDTQYFGPGTRLTVL.

This clone showed up just a few times. V is TRBV6-1 and J is TRBJ1-2; no firm D call. Between the trimmed V and J ends, which lost 6 bases and 2 bases, there was a span of 7 bases. Germline loops: CDR1 MNHNS, CDR2 SASEGT. The CDR3 covers 12 residues. The CDR3 nucleotides read TGTGCCAGCAGGGTTGAGAACTATGGCTACACCTTC. As protein: CASRVENYGYTF.

This clone appeared a few times. The J gene is TRBJ2-3, the V gene TRBV15; a possible D gene is TRBD2 (6 bases). Germline CDR1 is LNHNV and CDR2 is YYDKDF (reference sequence). The CDR3 has 12 amino acids. Trimming pared 7 bases from V and 4 bases from J, leaving 9 bases between. CDR3 in DNA: TGTGCCACCAAAGCTAGCGCAGATACGCAGTATTTT. The encoded protein is CATKASADTQYF.

V and J are TRBV9 and TRBJ2-2; the D is unclear. Germline V lookup: CDR1 SGDLS, CDR2 YYNGEE. The ends were cut back, 3 bases at V and 1 base at J, with 13 bases in the middle. The CDR3 is 16 residues long. The CDR3 protein is CASSARTYGNTGELFF. CDR3 DNA: TGTGCCAGCAGCGCCCGGACCTACGGGAACACCGGGGAGCTGTTTTTT. The full variable domain, its missing parts supplied by reference TRBV9 and TRBJ2-2, is DSGVTQTPKHLITATGQRVTLRCSPRSGDLSVYWYQQSLDQGLQFLIQYYNGEERAKGNILERFSAQQFPDLHSELNLSSLELGDSALYFCASSARTYGNTGELFFGEGSRLTVL.

V is TRBV5-1 and J is TRBJ1-4; D is possibly TRBD1 (5 bases). This CDR3 spans 14 amino acids. CDR1 is SGHRS and CDR2 is YFSETQ in the germline V gene. The V end lost 4 bases, the J end lost 8 bases, and 15 bases lay between the germline ends. The CDR3 DNA sequence: TGCGCCAGCAGCATGGCGCAGGGAGGAGAAAAACTGTTTTTT. Protein sequence: CASSMAQGGEKLFF.

This chain uses TRBV28 with TRBJ2-2; 7 bases align to TRBD1. Germline V gene lookup returns CDR1 MDHEN and CDR2 SYDVKM. This CDR3 has 13 amino acids. Trimming took 6 bases from V and 5 from J; bases not matched to a gene: 3. In DNA form, the CDR3 reads TGTGCCAGCAGACAGGGGTGGACCGGGGAGCTGTTTTTT. Translated, it gives CASRQGWTGELFF.

This clone was counted only a few times. The genes are TRBV28 and TRBJ2-5, with 8 bases identical to TRBD1. Germline lookup yields CDR1 MDHEN and CDR2 SYDVKM. V was pared by 6 bases and J by 1 base, with 4 bases of the junction left unmatched. The CDR3 spans 14 residues. The CDR3 loop is CASRKDRAQETQYF. The CDR3 nucleotides are TGTGCCAGCAGGAAGGACAGGGCCCAAGAGACCCAGTACTTC.

This clone has more than one count but fewer than ten. The CDR3 region has the DNA TGTGCCAGCAGTTCACCGGCTAGGAGCTCCTACAATGAGCAGTTCTTC. It codes for CASSSPARSSYNEQFF. The V call is TRBV28, the J call TRBJ2-1; no clear D gene. V dropped 4 bases and J dropped 0 bases, with 13 bases sitting between them. There are 16 residues in the CDR3. The germline V gene has CDR1 MDHEN and CDR2 SYDVKM.